This T cell receptor (beta chain) stems from a study of early stage breast cancer tumors. Points from the study as a whole: Most shared enriched TCRB sequences were commonly generated ones.

Each sample had two DNA replicates, roughly 0.48 ug blood or roughly 1.4 ug tissue. The table came from immunoSEQ multiplex PCR; TCRdb's copy has only in-frame clones and leaves some out. The data show some 72,000 clones, more than 60% seen once. This CDR3 spans 12 amino acids. From germline, CDR1 is MDHEN and CDR2 SYDVKM. V lost 6 bases to trimming and J lost 4 bases, with 10 bases between them. About this clone itself: Its target is not known.

The chain couples TRBV28 to TRBJ2-7; D is unresolved. The sequenced material came from blood. The sequence was collected from a person in their sixties or seventies with breast cancer. The DNA of the CDR3 is TGTGCCAGCAGGGCCGGTGATTACGAGCAGTACTTC. This codes for CASRAGDYEQYF.